What follows are 4 T cell receptor beta chains derived from one specimen sequenced in a study of blood T cell repertoires in COVID-19. Using immunoSEQ multiplex PCR, the repertoire was profiled, and TCRdb retains in-frame clones only, with some absent. The sample shows some 240,000 clones, around 82% of them seen only once. The sample consisted of peripheral blood. All receptors derive from a human donor in a cohort sampled during active COVID-19.

The chain uses TRBV6-5 and TRBJ1-2; tentative D call: TRBD1 (6 bases). Germline CDR1 MNHEY, CDR2 SVGAGI. The CDR3 runs 13 residues. The V end was cut by 6 bases, the J end by 8 bases, with 16 bases between. The DNA for the CDR3 is TGTGCCAGCAGGGGAGGGACAATTAACGGCTACACCTTC. This codes for CASRGGTINGYTF.

The chain recombines TRBV6-5 with TRBJ1-5; weak D call: TRBD1 (5 bases). Trimming stripped 3 bases from V and 4 bases from J, with 13 bases between. This CDR3 has 15 amino acids. Germline lookup yields CDR1 MNHEY and CDR2 SVGAGI. The CDR3 DNA is TGTGCCAGCAGTTATGCGGGGGGATCTAATCAGCCCCAGCATTTT. Its translation is CASSYAGGSNQPQHF.

The rearrangement links TRBV23-1 to TRBJ1-1; TRBD1 matches 7 bases. TRBV23-1 is assigned to the ORF class and has an uncertain function. V gave up 3 bases and J gave up 1 base; unmatched junction bases: 8. There are 16 residues in the CDR3. Here the CDR3 reads CASSQGFGTANTEAFF. In DNA form, the CDR3 reads TGCGCCAGCAGTCAGGGGTTTGGGACAGCGAACACTGAAGCTTTCTTT.

V usage is TRBV5-1 and J usage is TRBJ2-5; the match to TRBD1 covers 9 bases. The CDR3 consists of 16 residues. The J segment lost 5 bases and the V segment lost 1 base, leaving 9 bases of the junction unmatched. Germline V gives CDR1 SGHRS, CDR2 YFSETQ. The CDR3 DNA follows: TGCGCCAGCAGCTTGAGGGGGACAGGGAGCGGGGAGACCCAGTACTTC. It encodes CASSLRGTGSGETQYF.